Below are 30 T cell receptor beta chains sequenced from a single sample in a study of blood T cell repertoires in COVID-19. Libraries were prepared by immunoSEQ multiplex PCR; TCRdb keeps only in-frame clonotypes and omits some of them. There are about 380,000 clones in the sample; around 87% occur only once, and 1% to 1.5% lies in the top ten. Sequences were obtained from PBMCs or T cells enriched from blood (not recorded which). Receptor source: a man aged 25 to 40 who had recovered from COVID-19.

The rearrangement joins TRBV10-3 to TRBJ1-2; 7 nucleotides agree with TRBD1. Losses at the gene ends were 3 bases for V and 8 bases for J; bases not matched to a gene: 12. Germline lookup yields CDR1 ENHRY and CDR2 SYGVKD. The CDR3 contains 15 residues. The DNA for the CDR3 is TGTGCCATCAGTGACCCGGGGACAGCCTTCCAGGGCTACACCTTC. This encodes CAISDPGTAFQGYTF.

The chain couples TRBV27 to TRBJ2-1; the match to TRBD1 covers 8 bases. The germline V gene has CDR1 MNHEY and CDR2 SMNVEV (reference sequence). CDR3 length: 15 amino acids. The V segment lost 6 bases and the J segment 7 bases; nucleotides outside the gene matches: 11. The CDR3 DNA is TGTGCCAGCAGCTCCTTATACCAGGGGGCTAATGAGCAGTTCTTC. Translation: CASSSLYQGANEQFF.

This rearrangement joins TRBV6-6 to TRBJ1-5, with 9 nucleotides matching TRBD1. J gave up 0 bases and V 5 bases, and 8 bases lay outside the gene matches. The CDR3 has 17 residues. The germline V gene has CDR1 MNHNY and CDR2 SVGAGI (reference sequence). This CDR3 reads CASSQGQGVNSNQPQHF. The CDR3 nucleotides are TGTGCCAGCAGTCAGGGACAGGGCGTGAATAGCAATCAGCCCCAGCATTTT.

This clone was seen a handful of times. The chain uses TRBV6-1 and TRBJ2-2; TRBD2 agrees at 7 bases. The trim removed 0 bases at V and 5 bases at J, leaving 12 bases unmatched. The CDR3 spans 18 residues. Looked up from germline, CDR1 is MNHNS and CDR2 is SASEGT. The CDR3 bases are TGTGCCAGCAGTGAAGCGCATTGGGGAGGGGCTGATACCGGGGAGCTGTTTTTT. Its translation is CASSEAHWGGADTGELFF.

The chain couples TRBV2 to TRBJ1-5; 9 positions agree with TRBD1. CDR3 length: 16 amino acids. V gave up 3 bases and J gave up 5 bases; unmatched junction bases: 8. Per germline, CDR1 SNHLY and CDR2 FYNNEI. CDR3: CASSDRRNRGHQPQHF. The CDR3 coding sequence is TGTGCCAGCAGTGATCGAAGAAACAGGGGGCATCAGCCCCAGCATTTT.

The CDR3 DNA is TGTGCCAGCTCACCACCTTCAGACAGGGGCTATGGCTACACCTTC. The encoded protein is CASSPPSDRGYGYTF. This chain links TRBV18 with TRBJ1-2, with 8 bases aligning to TRBD1. The V gene's germline CDR1 is KGHSH and CDR2 LQKENI. The CDR3 has 15 residues. With 0 bases clipped from V and 4 bases from J, the junction kept 4 bases outside the gene matches.

This CDR3 reads CASSQDGARASYNSPLHF. CDR3 in DNA: TGCGCCAGCAGCCAAGATGGGGCAAGGGCCTCCTATAATTCACCCCTCCACTTT. The chain carries TRBV4-1 and TRBJ1-6; D is perhaps TRBD1 (5 bases). The length of the CDR3 is 18 residues. V was shortened by 0 bases and J by 0 bases, with 12 bases between the two germline ends. Per germline, CDR1 MGHRA and CDR2 YSYEKL.

This clone was observed once. The chain has TRBV11-2 and TRBJ2-3; possible D gene TRBD2, 7 bases. V was pared by 5 bases and J by 0 bases, with 15 bases between. Germline values: CDR1 SGHAT, CDR2 FQNNGV. CDR3 length: 16 residues. The CDR3 protein is CASSQLRGPSTDTQYF. The CDR3, as DNA: TGTGCCAGCAGCCAGTTGCGGGGGCCTAGCACAGATACGCAGTATTTT. The full variable domain, its missing parts supplied by reference TRBV11-2 and TRBJ2-3, is EAGVAQSPRYKIIEKRQSVAFWCNPISGHATLYWYQQILGQGPKLLIQFQNNGVVDDSQLPKDRFSAERLKGVDSTLKIQPAKLEDSAVYLCASSQLRGPSTDTQYFGPGTRLTVL.

The rearrangement uses TRBV12-3 or TRBV12-4 and TRBJ1-2; D is undetermined. CDR3 length: 13 amino acids. Trimming took off 4 bases at V and 2 bases at J, with 8 bases between the two ends. CDR3 coding DNA: TGTGCCAGCAGTTCAACAGTGAACTATGGCTACACCTTC. Protein sequence: CASSSTVNYGYTF.

The chain carries TRBV6-5 and TRBJ2-1; 11 bases are a match to TRBD2. The germline gives CDR1 MNHEY, CDR2 SVGAGI. V was clipped by 6 bases and J by 9 bases; unmatched bases: 4. The length of the CDR3 is 13 residues. CDR3 residues: CASRGGLAGEQFF. In DNA, the CDR3 is TGTGCCAGCAGGGGAGGACTAGCGGGTGAGCAGTTCTTC.

The chain recombines TRBV7-8 with TRBJ2-7; D remains ambiguous. V was shortened by 5 bases and J by 3 bases, with 8 bases between the two germline ends. The CDR3 spans 12 residues. CDR1 is SGHVS, CDR2 FQNEAQ, per germline. The CDR3 sequence: CASSPRLYEQYF. The CDR3 DNA reads as TGTGCCAGCAGCCCACGACTCTACGAGCAGTACTTC.

This clone was seen just once. V usage is TRBV29-1 and J usage is TRBJ1-1; D not certain. The length of the CDR3 is 13 residues. Per germline, CDR1 SQVTM and CDR2 ANQGSEA. The ends were cut back, 1 base at V and 5 bases at J, with 11 bases in the middle. The CDR3 sequence: CSVEAAVGTEAFF. The CDR3 DNA follows: TGCAGCGTTGAAGCGGCGGTCGGGACTGAAGCTTTCTTT.

The chain uses TRBV6-6 and TRBJ1-2; D is possibly TRBD1 (5 bases). With 2 bases removed from V and 8 bases from J, the gap between germline ends came to 18 bases. The germline V gene encodes CDR1 MNHNY and CDR2 SVGAGI (reference sequence). The CDR3 loop spans 15 amino acids. This CDR3 is CASSYIATTVRGYTF. As DNA, the CDR3 is TGTGCCAGCAGTTACATCGCGACGACAGTCCGGGGCTACACCTTC.

The chain couples TRBV10-3 to TRBJ2-7, with 8 positions matching TRBD2. The germline V gene has CDR1 ENHRY and CDR2 SYGVKD. J was trimmed by 2 bases and V by 2 bases; bases with no gene match: 20. The CDR3 contains 20 residues. This CDR3 is CAISETSQLSGSTLAYEQYF. The DNA of the CDR3 is TGTGCCATCAGTGAGACATCCCAACTGAGCGGGAGCACCCTCGCCTACGAGCAGTACTTC.

V usage is TRBV24-1 and J usage is TRBJ1-3; 12 bases match TRBD1. The CDR3 extends over 19 amino acids. Germline V gene lookup returns CDR1 KGHDR and CDR2 SFDVKD. The trim removed 5 bases at V and 1 base at J, leaving 11 bases unmatched. CDR3 sequence: CATSVPGTGGSPSGNTIYF. The DNA for the CDR3 is TGTGCCACCAGTGTCCCCGGGACAGGGGGCTCTCCATCTGGAAACACCATATATTTT.

The chain uses TRBV10-3 and TRBJ1-2; D remains ambiguous. The germline V gene has CDR1 ENHRY and CDR2 SYGVKD. V was clipped by 6 bases and J by 3 bases, with 20 bases between them. This CDR3 region has 16 residues. The CDR3 sequence: CAISDYISTNHYGYTF. CDR3 nucleotides: TGTGCCATCAGCGATTATATTTCGACAAACCACTATGGCTACACCTTC.

This clone occurred a few times. The chain carries TRBV27 and TRBJ2-7, with 9 bases aligning to TRBD1. Germline V gives CDR1 MNHEY, CDR2 SMNVEV (reference sequence). CDR3 length: 15 residues. V lost 3 bases and J lost 3; bases outside the gene matches: 6. CDR3 loop: CASSFQGQGFYEQYF. CDR3 DNA sequence: TGTGCCAGCAGTTTCCAGGGACAGGGCTTCTACGAGCAGTACTTC.

CDR3: CASSPGGTGAATNEKLFF. In nucleotides, the CDR3 is TGTGCCAGCAGCCCAGGAGGGACAGGGGCAGCAACTAATGAAAAACTGTTTTTT. This chain joins TRBV7-2 and TRBJ1-4; 10 bases fit TRBD1. J lost 0 bases, V lost 5 bases, and 9 bases had no gene match. The CDR3 sequence is 18 residues long. The germline V gene has CDR1 SGHTA and CDR2 FQGNSA. Full variable domain (remainder filled in from reference TRBV7-2 and TRBJ1-4): GAGVSQSPSNKVTEKGKDVELRCDPISGHTALYWYRQSLGQGLEFLIYFQGNSAPDKSGLPSDRFSAERTGGSVSTLTIQRTQQEDSAVYLCASSPGGTGAATNEKLFFGSGTQLSVL.

The rearrangement links TRBV24-1 to TRBJ2-2, with D perhaps matching TRBD2 (5 bases). V was clipped by 8 bases and J by 3 bases, with 6 bases between them. CDR1 and CDR2 (germline): KGHDR, SFDVKD. This CDR3 contains 12 residues. The CDR3 coding sequence is TGTGCCACCATGGGAGACACCGGGGAGCTGTTTTTT. It is translated as CATMGDTGELFF.

The V and J genes are TRBV7-2 and TRBJ1-1; TRBD1 aligns across 12 bases. In germline, CDR1 is SGHTA, CDR2 FQGNSA. Trimming cost V 2 bases and J 6 bases; bases outside gene matches: 4. The CDR3 runs 15 residues. The CDR3 protein is CASSLFGTGGSEAFF. CDR3 sequence (DNA): TGTGCCAGCAGCTTATTCGGGACAGGGGGCTCTGAAGCTTTCTTT. Filled out from reference TRBV7-2 and TRBJ1-1, the complete variable domain reads GAGVSQSPSNKVTEKGKDVELRCDPISGHTALYWYRQSLGQGLEFLIYFQGNSAPDKSGLPSDRFSAERTGGSVSTLTIQRTQQEDSAVYLCASSLFGTGGSEAFFGQGTRLTVV.

The gene calls are TRBV5-8 and TRBJ1-6; D is ambiguous. The ends were cut back, 0 bases at V and 4 bases at J, with 8 bases in the middle. The CDR3 extends over 15 amino acids. The germline CDR1 and CDR2 sequences are SGHTS and YDEGEE. This CDR3 reads CASSLVHRYNSPLHF. Here the CDR3 DNA reads TGTGCCAGCAGCTTGGTACACAGATATAATTCACCCCTCCACTTT. Variable domain in full (rest from reference TRBV5-8 and TRBJ1-6): EAGVTQSPTHLIKTRGQQATLRCSPISGHTSVYWYQQALGLGLQFLLWYDEGEERNRGNFPPRFSGRQFPNYSSELNVNALELEDSALYLCASSLVHRYNSPLHFGNGTRLTVT.

The V call is TRBV3-1 (or the pseudogene TRBV3-2), the J call TRBJ1-2, with unresolved D. V was trimmed by 8 bases and J by 8 bases, leaving 12 bases between them. Per the germline V gene, CDR1 is LGHDT and CDR2 is YNNKEL (reference sequence). CDR3 length: 11 amino acids. This chain's CDR3 is CASGPWHGYTF. The DNA for the CDR3 is TGTGCCAGCGGCCCCTGGCACGGCTACACCTTC.

The genes are TRBV30 and TRBJ1-4; D may be TRBD1 (5 bases). Germline values: CDR1 GTSNPN, CDR2 SVGIG (reference sequence). This CDR3 is 13 amino acids long. V lost 0 bases and J 3 bases, leaving 5 bases between the germline ends. The CDR3 is CAWSVQANEKLFF. The CDR3 bases are TGTGCCTGGAGTGTACAGGCTAATGAAAAACTGTTTTTT.

This clone appeared a few times. This chain joins TRBV25-1 and TRBJ1-6, with D possibly matching TRBD1 (5 bases). CDR3 length equals 14 residues. Trimming removed 3 bases at V and 10 bases at J, with 13 bases between. The germline gives CDR1 MGHDK, CDR2 SYGVNS. The CDR3 DNA is TGTGCCAGCAGTGATTCAGGGTTTGACTCACCCCTCCACTTT. Encoded protein: CASSDSGFDSPLHF.

DNA for the CDR3: TGTGCCAGCAGTCCAGGACAGGATTCATCGAAGACCCAGTACTTC. Translation: CASSPGQDSSKTQYF. The rearrangement links TRBV6-5 to TRBJ2-5, with 7 bases fitting TRBD1. This CDR3 contains 15 residues. The germline CDR1 and CDR2 sequences are MNHEY and SVGAGI. V lost 5 bases to trimming and J lost 6 bases; unmatched junction nucleotides: 12.

The J gene is TRBJ2-7, the V gene TRBV6-2 or TRBV6-3; D is unclear. The germline gives CDR1 MNHEY, CDR2 SVGEGT. Trimming shortened V by 7 bases and J by 7 bases, and 14 bases separated the two germline ends. The CDR3 is 12 residues long. CDR3 sequence (DNA): TGTGCCAGCACCCCGGTCAACGGGGAGCAGTACTTC. Amino acids: CASTPVNGEQYF.

The CDR3 DNA follows: TGTGCCAGCAGCGTAACAGGTTATAATTCACCCCTCCACTTT. Translating gives CASSVTGYNSPLHF. The chain has TRBV9 and TRBJ1-6; D is perhaps TRBD1 (5 bases). CDR1 is SGDLS, CDR2 YYNGEE, per germline. The V end was cut by 1 base, the J end by 4 bases, with 6 bases between. This CDR3 contains 14 residues.

V gene TRBV13 combines with J gene TRBJ2-1; TRBD2 matches 9 bases. Germline trimming cut 5 bases from V and 8 bases from J; bases unmatched to any gene: 10. Per the germline V gene, CDR1 is PRHDT and CDR2 is FYEKMQ (reference sequence). The CDR3 has 15 residues. CDR3 protein: CASSPIASGEHEQFF. The CDR3 DNA follows: TGTGCCAGCAGCCCAATAGCTAGCGGGGAACATGAGCAGTTCTTC.

This clone was counted a few times. The chain combines TRBV7-8 with TRBJ2-1, with D tentatively TRBD1 (5 bases). The CDR3 totals 14 residues. Germline CDR1 and CDR2: SGHVS and FQNEAQ. The ends were cut back, 5 bases at V and 4 bases at J, with 12 bases in the middle. The CDR3 spells CASSPGHTYNEQFF. The CDR3 coding sequence is TGTGCCAGCAGCCCCGGACATACTTACAATGAGCAGTTCTTC.

The rearrangement uses TRBV27 and TRBJ1-1, with 8 bases lining up with TRBD1. After removal of 5 bases from V and 6 bases from J, the junction contained 11 bases not matched to a gene. The CDR3 consists of 15 residues. CDR1 MNHEY and CDR2 SMNVEV come from the germline V gene (reference sequence). The CDR3 loop reads CASSAGQATKPEAFF. DNA for the CDR3: TGTGCCAGCAGTGCGGGACAGGCGACGAAACCTGAAGCTTTCTTT.